This record looks at one T cell receptor beta chain sequence and its context. Its antigen is unidentified. MiXCR was run by TCRdb on the reads, yielding one entry per CDR3 protein. The sample records just over 2,500 distinct CDR3 sequences, under 20% being singletons. This record belongs to a study of liver allograft versus peripheral blood T cells. Study summary: Recipients' peripheral blood served as the comparator for T cell receptor repertoires in transplanted livers. The study, taken as a whole, reports: Reported data describe T cell receptor repertoires within liver allografts as differing from those in peripheral blood.

The ends lost 3 bases at V and 3 bases at J; junction bases unmatched: 2. CDR1 is MNHEY, CDR2 SMNVEV, per germline (reference sequence). The CDR3 runs to 13 residues. This clonotype originated in a human patient who had a liver transplant. The graft donor may have contributed some T cells. The chain uses TRBV27 and TRBJ2-7; 7 nucleotides line up with TRBD1. CDR3 in amino acids: CASSFSGGYEQYF. As DNA, the CDR3 is TGTGCCAGCAGTTTCTCAGGGGGCTACGAGCAGTACTTC.